What follows is one T cell receptor (beta chain) and its context. The sample originates from a study of blood T cell repertoires in COVID-19. Study information: Acute and convalescent COVID-19 samples came from the United States, Italy and Spain. PBMCs, B-cell-depleted T cells, or T cells were the source of the cDNA or gDNA that made up the material.

Original processing methods: Researchers report that nucleated cell counts were estimated from reference gene primer amplification. Sequencing was performed with immunoSEQ multiplex PCR; in TCRdb, only in-frame clones are kept and a portion is missing. That table is the source of V, J and clone size, and D and trimming were worked out from the DNA. The data hold 230,000 or so clones, with roughly 84% observed a single time. The receptor was derived from a man between 50 and 59 years old with active or convalescent COVID-19. The sequenced sample was peripheral blood.

The CDR3 here is CASSMGALRTEAFF. For the CDR3, the DNA is TGTGCCAGTAGTATGGGGGCCCTGAGGACTGAAGCTTTCTTT. This chain uses TRBV19 with TRBJ1-1; D perhaps matches TRBD1 (6 bases). V dropped 3 bases and J dropped 5 bases, with 13 bases sitting between them. CDR1 is LNHDA, CDR2 SQIVND, per germline (reference sequence). CDR3 length equals 14 residues.